The entry below gives a single TCR beta chain sequence along with its context. The CDR3 spans 12 residues. Germline V gene lookup returns CDR1 SGHDT and CDR2 YYEEEE. V lost 0 bases, J lost 14 bases, and 14 bases lay in between. This record belongs to a study of shared clonotypes between healthy human individuals. Here immunoSEQ multiplex PCR was the method, and the copy in TCRdb shows in-frame clones only, minus some. This sample yields millions of clones, of which about 95% are seen a single time; 0.13% belongs to the top ten. The sequence was collected from a man between 18 and 29 years old in good health. The chain couples TRBV5-6 to TRBJ1-1; possible D gene TRBD1, 5 bases. Input material: naive CD4+ T cells sorted from blood. As to subset: CD45RA+ positively selected. CDR3 in amino acids: CASSLANSGAFF. The CDR3 DNA is TGTGCCAGCAGCTTGGCCAACAGTGGGGCCTTCTTT. The variable domain in full, with the rest retrieved from reference TRBV5-6 and TRBJ1-1, is DAGVTQSPTHLIKTRGQQVTLRCSPKSGHDTVSWYQQALGQGPQFIFQYYEEEERQRGNFPDRFSGHQFPNYSSELNVNALLLGDSALYLCASSLANSGAFFGQGTRLTVV.